One sample yielded the 30 T cell receptor beta chains listed below, sequenced in a study of CD8+ T cells in alopecia areata. Treatment indicated: oral pan-JAK inhibitor, 5-10 mg twice daily. After isolation, RNA underwent reverse transcription to generate cDNA as the sequencing template. TCRdb's copy holds only in-frame clones and misses some; the assay was immunoSEQ multiplex PCR. The table has about 42,000 clones, about nine tenths seen once. This specimen consisted of CD8+ T cells sorted from blood, obtained at week 24, from a patient treated with tofacitinib. These TCRs come from a human donor with alopecia areata.

The CDR3 DNA reads as TGTGCCAGCAGTCCGACAGTACCTTACAATGAGCAGTTCTTC. Its protein is CASSPTVPYNEQFF. The chain uses TRBV25-1 and TRBJ2-1; a weak D match, TRBD1 (5 bases). The V end lost 5 bases, the J end lost 4 bases, and 12 bases lay between the germline ends. The CDR3 has 14 residues. The germline V gene encodes CDR1 MGHDK and CDR2 SYGVNS.

V gene TRBV7-9 combines with J gene TRBJ2-3; 10 bases align to TRBD1. V lost 4 bases to trimming and J lost 0 bases; unmatched junction nucleotides: 4. The germline gives CDR1 SEHNR, CDR2 FQNEAQ (reference sequence). This CDR3 spans 16 amino acids. Here the CDR3 DNA reads TGTGCCAGCAGCTCTCGACAGGGGGCTAGCACAGATACGCAGTATTTT. This translates into CASSSRQGASTDTQYF. Supplemented by reference TRBV7-9 and TRBJ2-3, the full variable domain reads DTGVSQNPRHKITKRGQNVTFRCDPISEHNRLYWYRQTLGQGPEFLTYFQNEAQLEKSRLLSDRFSAERPKGSFSTLEIQRTEQGDSAMYLCASSSRQGASTDTQYFGPGTRLTVL.

The CDR3 DNA is TGTGCCAGCAGCTGGGACAGGGACTCCTACGAGCAGTACTTC. As protein: CASSWDRDSYEQYF. The chain carries TRBV7-8 and TRBJ2-7, with 9 bases matching TRBD1. Germline-derived CDR1 and CDR2 are SGHVS and FQNEAQ. Germline trimming cut 4 bases from V and 0 bases from J; bases unmatched to any gene: 1. The CDR3 sequence is 14 residues long.

This chain joins TRBV28 and TRBJ2-3; the D gene could be TRBD1 or TRBD2 (6 bases each). V lost 7 bases, J lost 5 bases, and 16 bases lay in between. Germline-derived CDR1 and CDR2 are MDHEN and SYDVKM. This CDR3 region has 14 residues. The CDR3 region has the DNA TGTGCCAGCACCTACGGGGGCCGGGGAGATACGCAGTATTTT. Its translation is CASTYGGRGDTQYF.

The chain links TRBV25-1 to TRBJ2-2, with 7 bases that match TRBD1. The V gene's germline CDR1 is MGHDK and CDR2 SYGVNS. J was trimmed by 10 bases and V by 1 base; bases with no gene match: 6. The CDR3 runs 14 residues. The CDR3 DNA follows: TGTGCCAGCAGTGAATTCGGGACAGACGAGGAGCTGTTTTTT. Translation: CASSEFGTDEELFF.

This clone was seen a handful of times. The rearrangement links TRBV6-4 to TRBJ2-6; D gene unclear. Germline CDR1 MRHNA, CDR2 SNTAGT. This CDR3 region has 14 residues. The ends were cut back, 4 bases at V and 0 bases at J, with 4 bases in the middle. CDR3 bases: TGTGCCAGCAGTGCTAGCTCTGGGGCCAACGTCCTGACTTTC. This translates into CASSASSGANVLTF.

J is TRBJ2-7 and V is TRBV2; TRBD2 aligns across 10 bases. The ends lost 5 bases at V and 2 bases at J; junction bases unmatched: 3. The germline gives CDR1 SNHLY, CDR2 FYNNEI. This CDR3 region has 14 residues. The DNA for the CDR3 is TGTGCCAGCAGTCTAAGCGGGGGGGCCTACGAGCAGTACTTC. It encodes CASSLSGGAYEQYF.

The chain uses TRBV7-9 and TRBJ1-5; 7 positions agree with TRBD1. The CDR3 spans 15 residues. CDR1 and CDR2 (germline): SEHNR, FQNEAQ (reference sequence). V was pared by 5 bases and J by 8 bases, with 12 bases of the junction left unmatched. CDR3 in amino acids: CASSRGVGGLEPQHF. For the CDR3, the DNA is TGTGCCAGCAGCCGCGGTGTAGGGGGCCTTGAGCCCCAGCATTTT.

The rearrangement uses TRBV7-2 and TRBJ2-2; the match to TRBD1 covers 12 bases. Per germline, CDR1 SGHTA and CDR2 FQGNSA. V lost 3 bases, J lost 3 bases, and 5 bases stayed unmatched. The CDR3 has 17 amino acids. CDR3 sequence reads: CASSLGQGALDTGELFF. CDR3 coding DNA: TGTGCCAGCAGCTTGGGACAGGGGGCGCTGGACACCGGGGAGCTGTTTTTT.

The table lists this clone with a count of one. The chain joins TRBV9 to TRBJ2-1, with 7 bases aligning to TRBD2. After removal of 4 bases from V and 1 base from J, the junction contained 5 bases not matched to a gene. Per germline, CDR1 SGDLS and CDR2 YYNGEE. The CDR3 sequence is 15 residues long. The CDR3 nucleotides read TGTGCCAGCAGCCCCCTAGCGGAATCCTACAATGAGCAGTTCTTC. This gives the protein CASSPLAESYNEQFF.

V usage is TRBV4-1 and J usage is TRBJ2-3; D remains ambiguous. Trimming left V 3 bases short and J 4 bases short, with 20 bases between. This CDR3 spans 17 amino acids. CDR1 is MGHRA and CDR2 is YSYEKL in the germline V gene. CDR3 bases: TGCGCCAGCAGCCAGGGCCCTAGAGCTGGGCTGTCAGATACGCAGTATTTT. This encodes CASSQGPRAGLSDTQYF.

CDR3 amino acids: CAWTGGTGSYEQYF. The CDR3 bases are TGTGCCTGGACGGGGGGGACAGGCTCCTACGAGCAGTACTTC. The rearrangement uses TRBV30 and TRBJ2-7; D tentatively reads TRBD1 or TRBD2 (8 bases each). Germline V lookup: CDR1 GTSNPN, CDR2 SVGIG (reference sequence). The CDR3 length is 14 residues. V dropped 4 bases and J dropped 0 bases, with 13 bases sitting between them.

CDR3 nucleotide sequence: TGTGCTAGTGGCCCAGGATTCGGGGGCGAAAAGACCCAGTACTTC. It is translated as CASGPGFGGEKTQYF. V and J are TRBV12-5 and TRBJ2-5; D assignment may be TRBD1 or TRBD2 (6 bases each). This CDR3 spans 15 amino acids. Germline-derived CDR1 and CDR2 are LGHNT and FRNRAP. Trimming removed 6 bases at V and 6 bases at J, with 20 bases between.

This chain connects TRBV19 to TRBJ1-2; the D gene is possibly TRBD1 (5 bases). In germline, CDR1 is LNHDA, CDR2 SQIVND (reference sequence). V was trimmed by 5 bases and J by 2 bases, leaving 18 bases between them. The CDR3 extends over 16 amino acids. CDR3 region: CASSVTHLAGNYGYTF. CDR3 DNA sequence: TGTGCCAGTAGTGTAACCCATCTCGCAGGGAACTATGGCTACACCTTC.

The rearrangement uses TRBV7-2 and TRBJ2-7; D possibly corresponds to TRBD2 (5 bases). The germline V and J ends were trimmed by 5 bases and 0 bases, with 14 bases remaining between them. The CDR3 runs 15 residues. Germline V gene data show CDR1 as SGHTA and CDR2 as FQGNSA. The CDR3 sequence: CASSRPAEASYEQYF. CDR3 sequence (DNA): TGTGCCAGCAGCCGACCGGCGGAGGCCTCCTACGAGCAGTACTTC.

The J gene is TRBJ1-1, the V gene TRBV28; weak D call: TRBD1 (6 bases). Trimming removed 3 bases at V and 0 bases at J, with 8 bases between. CDR3 length equals 14 residues. Germline CDR1 reads MDHEN; CDR2 reads SYDVKM. The CDR3 protein is CASSFQGMNTEAFF. The CDR3 nucleotides read TGTGCCAGCAGTTTTCAGGGGATGAACACTGAAGCTTTCTTT.

The V call is TRBV6-5, the J call TRBJ2-1; 12 bases are shared with TRBD1. Losses at the gene ends were 4 bases for V and 8 bases for J; bases not matched to a gene: 9. The CDR3 totals 16 residues. Germline CDR1 reads MNHEY; CDR2 reads SVGAGI. The CDR3 DNA is TGTGCCAGCAGTTCCCCTCCCGGGACAGGGGGCTATGAGCAGTTCTTC. This sequence encodes CASSSPPGTGGYEQFF.

The V and J genes are TRBV6-1 and TRBJ1-5; TRBD1 is a possible D gene (5 bases). The CDR3 totals 14 residues. V was clipped by 4 bases and J by 7 bases, with 14 bases between them. Per germline, CDR1 MNHNS and CDR2 SASEGT. The CDR3 region is CASSALEGRQPQHF. CDR3 DNA: TGTGCCAGCAGTGCCCTAGAGGGGCGGCAGCCCCAGCATTTT.

The chain couples TRBV6-6 to TRBJ2-7; D might be TRBD1 or TRBD2, each matching 5 bases. Germline V CDR1 and CDR2: MNHNY, SVGAGI (reference sequence). The V end was cut by 6 bases, the J end by 0 bases, with 9 bases between. This CDR3 spans 13 amino acids. DNA of the CDR3: TGTGCCAGCAGGCCGGGACCCTCCTACGAGCAGTACTTC. Its translation: CASRPGPSYEQYF.

The rearrangement uses TRBV4-1 and TRBJ2-3; 7 bases agree with TRBD2. This CDR3 has 13 residues. The V segment lost 10 bases and the J segment 11 bases; nucleotides outside the gene matches: 15. Germline V gene lookup returns CDR1 MGHRA and CDR2 YSYEKL. The CDR3 DNA sequence: TGCGCCACCCGCGGACAAAACGGGGGGAGGCAGTATTTT. Protein sequence: CATRGQNGGRQYF.

The chain is built from TRBV27 and TRBJ2-3; D not certain. The CDR3 is made up of 17 amino acids. Germline loops: CDR1 MNHEY, CDR2 SMNVEV (reference sequence). V was shortened by 5 bases and J by 0 bases, with 18 bases between the two germline ends. The CDR3 DNA follows: TGTGCCAGCAGTCCCCTGGGTGACGGATGGAGCACAGATACGCAGTATTTT. Protein sequence: CASSPLGDGWSTDTQYF.

The chain joins TRBV2 to TRBJ1-6, with D possibly being TRBD1 (6 bases). Between the trimmed V and J ends, which lost 6 bases and 7 bases, there was a span of 16 bases. Looked up from germline, CDR1 is SNHLY and CDR2 is FYNNEI. The CDR3 runs 15 residues. The CDR3 sequence is CASSKSQGGNSPLHF. CDR3 coding DNA: TGTGCCAGCAGCAAATCACAGGGAGGCAATTCACCCCTCCACTTT.

The chain employs TRBV7-9 and TRBJ2-5; no reliable D call. Deletions cut 5 bases from V and 4 bases from J, with 11 bases between. Germline V gene data show CDR1 as SEHNR and CDR2 as FQNEAQ (reference sequence). The CDR3 is 13 residues long. The CDR3 coding sequence is TGTGCCAGCAGCCTCGACTGGGGAGAGACCCAGTACTTC. It yields the protein CASSLDWGETQYF. Variable domain in full (rest from reference TRBV7-9 and TRBJ2-5): DTGVSQNPRHKITKRGQNVTFRCDPISEHNRLYWYRQTLGQGPEFLTYFQNEAQLEKSRLLSDRFSAERPKGSFSTLEIQRTEQGDSAMYLCASSLDWGETQYFGPGTRLLVL.

The rearrangement uses TRBV6-5 and TRBJ2-1, with 7 bases that match TRBD1. Germline V gives CDR1 MNHEY, CDR2 SVGAGI. The V gene end was trimmed by 6 bases and the J gene end by 6 bases; junction bases not matched to a gene: 5. The CDR3 runs 13 residues. The CDR3 protein is CASSQQGSNEQFF. The CDR3 region has the DNA TGTGCCAGCAGCCAACAGGGGAGCAATGAGCAGTTCTTC.

This clone was seen a single time. The V call is TRBV27, the J call TRBJ1-2; no reliable D call. Germline values: CDR1 MNHEY, CDR2 SMNVEV (reference sequence). V was clipped by 5 bases and J by 5 bases, with 12 bases between them. The CDR3 has 13 amino acids. The CDR3 DNA sequence: TGTGCCAGCAGTCCCTTTGGCGGGTATGGCTACACCTTC. Its translation is CASSPFGGYGYTF.

The chain employs TRBV7-6 and TRBJ1-6; 7 positions agree with TRBD1. V was pared by 0 bases and J by 6 bases, with 2 bases of the junction left unmatched. Germline-derived CDR1 and CDR2 are SGHVS and FNYEAQ. CDR3 size: 15 residues. In DNA, the CDR3 is TGTGCCAGCAGCTTAGCGTGGGACAGTAATTCACCCCTCCACTTT. Translated, it gives CASSLAWDSNSPLHF. The full variable domain, in which reference TRBV7-6 and TRBJ1-6 provide the parts outside the CDR3, is GAGVSQSPRYKVTKRGQDVALRCDPISGHVSLYWYRQALGQGPEFLTYFNYEAQQDKSGLPNDRFSAERPEGSISTLTIQRTEQRDSAMYRCASSLAWDSNSPLHFGNGTRLTVT.

This chain links TRBV7-2 with TRBJ2-3; TRBD1 aligns across 8 bases. Germline lookup yields CDR1 SGHTA and CDR2 FQGNSA. V lost 5 bases, J lost 0 bases, and 4 bases stayed unmatched. The CDR3 has 15 amino acids. CDR3 in DNA: TGTGCCAGCAGCCCCCGGGACAGGAGCACAGATACGCAGTATTTT. Protein sequence: CASSPRDRSTDTQYF.

This chain connects TRBV13 to TRBJ2-5; 10 positions match TRBD2. The CDR3 has 14 amino acids. V was clipped by 4 bases and J by 4 bases; unmatched bases: 3. Germline values: CDR1 PRHDT, CDR2 FYEKMQ (reference sequence). CDR3 nucleotides: TGTGCCAGCAGCTCCGGACTAGCGGTAGAGACCCAGTACTTC. Its translation is CASSSGLAVETQYF.

This clone has only one observation. The junction departs from the called germline gene at one end, perhaps through a read error. The rearrangement uses TRBV7-7 and TRBJ2-1, with a possible D match to TRBD1 (5 bases). The length of the CDR3 is 15 residues. Germline V gene data show CDR1 as SSHAT and CDR2 as FNYEAQ (reference sequence). In nucleotides, the CDR3 is TGTGCTAGCAGCTTAGCCCCGGACAATTCTTATGAGCAGTTCTTC. Amino acids: CASSLAPDNSYEQFF.

The chain's CDR3 is CASSIDRNEQFF. The CDR3, as DNA: TGTGCCAGTAGTATAGATAGGAATGAGCAGTTCTTC. The chain couples TRBV19 to TRBJ2-1; D is undetermined. From germline, CDR1 is LNHDA and CDR2 SQIVND (reference sequence). The CDR3 has 12 residues. V gave up 0 bases and J gave up 7 bases, with 4 bases separating them.